This TCR beta chain comes out of a study of shared clonotypes between healthy human individuals. CDR1 SGHDT and CDR2 YYEEEE come from the germline V gene. The V end was cut by 0 bases, the J end by 10 bases, with 11 bases between. The CDR3 is 12 amino acids. The donors, healthy adults who were HIV-negative, had experienced no recent acute infections or vaccinations. This clone turned up a few times. This same CDR3 is encoded by further DNA sequences in the sample. Profiling relied on immunoSEQ multiplex PCR, and the TCRdb table lists in-frame clones only, not all of them. The sample has roughly 95,000 clones, roughly half seen once; the top ten hold roughly 16%.

The genes are TRBV5-6 and TRBJ2-7, with D tentatively TRBD2 (5 bases). The clonotype originates from a woman aged 40 to 50 in good health. Some clones in this sample may be carry-over from other donors' samples. The sample was PBMCs. This chain's CDR3 is CASSLALGGQYF. CDR3 sequence (DNA): TGTGCCAGCAGCTTGGCCCTCGGAGGTCAGTACTTC.